This T cell receptor (beta chain) appears in the sequencing data of a study of blood T cell repertoires in COVID-19. The protocol was immunoSEQ multiplex PCR, while the TCRdb copy is restricted to in-frame clones and leaves out a portion. There are approximately 200,000 clones in the sample; about 81% occur only once, and about 11% lies in the top ten. The ends lost 4 bases at V and 2 bases at J; junction bases unmatched: 19. Germline V CDR1 and CDR2: SGHDT, YYEEEE. There are 19 residues in the CDR3. This clone was observed at least ten times. The rearrangement joins TRBV5-6 to TRBJ2-7, with 9 bases aligning to TRBD1. Sequenced: peripheral blood. The clonotype originates from a woman of 80 years or more with COVID-19, enrolled during active disease. The CDR3 sequence is CASSEPGQGLATLPYEQYF. CDR3 in DNA: TGTGCCAGCAGCGAGCCGGGACAGGGTCTAGCCACTCTTCCCTACGAGCAGTACTTC.